Listed here are 19 T cell receptor beta chains from one sample, sequenced in a study of blood T cells in healthy people across ages. A sample-barcoded 5' primer and a J-beta primer mix were used in a second PCR of roughly 7 to 12 cycles. TCRdb itself ran the 5' RACE reads through MiXCR, one entry per CDR3 protein. The sample lists more than 700,000 distinct CDR3 sequences, 50% to 65% occurring once. The sequenced sample consisted of blood. These receptors originate from an elderly man in good health.

This clonotype was seen just once. The chain recombines TRBV29-1 with TRBJ1-2; D is undetermined. V gave up 6 bases and J gave up 8 bases, with 16 bases separating them. Germline V gene sequence: CDR1 SQVTM, CDR2 ANQGSEA. The CDR3 length is 12 residues. The CDR3 loop is CSVHPPIGGYTF. The CDR3 DNA is TGCAGCGTCCACCCGCCCATCGGGGGCTACACCTTC.

The rearrangement links TRBV20-1 to TRBJ2-2; 7 bases are shared with TRBD2. CDR1 is DFQATT, CDR2 SNEGSKA, per germline (reference sequence). The CDR3 runs to 18 residues. The junction had 15 bases not matched to a gene; V was cut back by 0 bases and J by 5 bases. The CDR3 loop is CSARDLREGLQWTGELFF. The CDR3 nucleotides read TGCAGTGCTAGAGATCTGAGGGAGGGCCTGCAGTGGACCGGGGAGCTGTTTTTT.

This clonotype was seen a few times. The chain joins TRBV27 to TRBJ2-1; 14 bases align to TRBD2. This CDR3 has 18 amino acids. V lost 7 bases and J lost 4; bases outside the gene matches: 12. Germline-derived CDR1 and CDR2 are MNHEY and SMNVEV (reference sequence). In nucleotides, the CDR3 is TGTGCCAGCAAACCTGGGACTAGCGGGAGAAAGGGTTACAATGAGCAGTTCTTC. Protein: CASKPGTSGRKGYNEQFF.

This clonotype was detected a few times. The CDR3 coding sequence is TGCAGTGCTAGAGACAGGGGCGGGTCCACCGAAGCTTTCTTT. Its translation is CSARDRGGSTEAFF. V usage is TRBV20-1 and J usage is TRBJ1-1; possibly TRBD1 for D (6 bases). Germline CDR1 and CDR2: DFQATT and SNEGSKA (reference sequence). V lost 0 bases to trimming and J lost 8 bases, with 16 bases between them. This CDR3 is built from 14 residues.

This clonotype was found a few times. The J gene is TRBJ1-2, the V gene TRBV6-5, with 7 bases aligning to TRBD1. The junction had 8 bases not matched to a gene; V was cut back by 0 bases and J by 4 bases. Germline loops: CDR1 MNHEY, CDR2 SVGAGI. CDR3 size: 16 residues. The CDR3 nucleotides are TGTGCCAGCAGTTACTCGAGTAGGGGGCTGAGCTATGGCTACACCTTC. Translation gives CASSYSSRGLSYGYTF.

The J gene is TRBJ1-2, the V gene TRBV5-4; D not certain. This CDR3 comprises 12 residues. Trimming took 0 bases from V and 8 from J, leaving 8 bases between them. Germline V CDR1 and CDR2: SGHNT, YYREEE (reference sequence). This CDR3 is CASSLEQTGYTF. For the CDR3, the DNA is TGTGCCAGCAGCTTGGAACAGACAGGCTACACCTTC.

The chain is built from TRBV21-1 and TRBJ2-7; the DNA was not compared with TRBD1, the D call given in the table. The J call may be faulty, since TRBJ2-5 better matches the DNA end. TRBV21-1 is designated a pseudogene. The CDR3 contains 18 residues. For the CDR3, the DNA is TGTGCCAGCAGCAAAAGTAGGACAGGGGGCGTCCGAGGAGAGACCCAGTACTTC. This sequence encodes CASSKSRTGGVRGETQYF.

V usage is TRBV5-1 and J usage is TRBJ2-1; D uncertain. The germline V gene encodes CDR1 SGHRS and CDR2 YFSETQ. V gave up 0 bases and J gave up 5 bases, with 9 bases separating them. CDR3 length: 14 residues. The CDR3 here is CASSLDARNNEQFF. Here the CDR3 DNA reads TGCGCCAGCAGCTTGGATGCTAGGAACAATGAGCAGTTCTTC. Drawing the rest from reference TRBV5-1 and TRBJ2-1, the complete variable domain is KAGVTQTPRYLIKTRGQQVTLSCSPISGHRSVSWYQQTPGQGLQFLFEYFSETQRNKGNFPGRFSGRQFSNSRSEMNVSTLELGDSALYLCASSLDARNNEQFFGPGTRLTVL.

This rearrangement joins TRBV4-1 to TRBJ2-1; 7 bases are shared with TRBD1. V dropped 4 bases and J dropped 2; count of bases not matched to a gene: 5. CDR1 is MGHRA, CDR2 YSYEKL, per germline. This CDR3 has 15 amino acids. The CDR3 coding sequence is TGCGCCAGCAGCCCGGGACAGAGCACCTACAATGAGCAGTTCTTC. Its protein product is CASSPGQSTYNEQFF.

This clonotype was seen only a few times. The chain joins TRBV12-5 to TRBJ2-7; 10 nucleotides line up with TRBD2. The CDR3 length is 17 residues. With 0 bases clipped from V and 5 bases from J, the junction kept 10 bases outside the gene matches. Germline V gene sequence: CDR1 LGHNT, CDR2 FRNRAP. The CDR3 sequence is CASGLVVSASGSHEQYF. The CDR3 DNA sequence: TGTGCTAGTGGTTTGGTAGTTTCGGCTAGCGGGAGCCACGAGCAGTACTTC.

This clonotype was observed a single time. The chain has TRBV3-1 and TRBJ2-7; the D is unclear. Germline CDR1 reads LGHDT; CDR2 reads YNNKEL (reference sequence). The germline V and J ends were trimmed by 4 bases and 5 bases, with 12 bases remaining between them. CDR3 length equals 13 residues. CDR3: CASSRLGFDEQYF. The CDR3 coding sequence is TGTGCCAGCAGCCGGTTGGGATTCGACGAGCAGTACTTC.

This rearrangement joins TRBV9 to TRBJ2-4; 9 nucleotides line up with TRBD1. The tail of the sequence fits TRBJ2-7 better, so the J call may be wrong. This CDR3 spans 15 amino acids. Germline V gene lookup returns CDR1 SGDLS and CDR2 YYNGEE. Written as DNA, the CDR3 is TGTGCCAGCAGCGTAGAGGGGGGACAGGGTAACGAGCAGTACTTC. This encodes CASSVEGGQGNEQYF.

The chain recombines TRBV21-1 with TRBJ2-7. TRBV21-1 is an annotated pseudogene. This CDR3 comprises 11 residues. The CDR3 is CASQVVGEQYF. The CDR3 bases are TGTGCCAGTCAGGTGGTCGGCGAGCAGTACTTC.

This chain joins TRBV12-3 or TRBV12-4 and TRBJ2-7; no clear D gene. This CDR3 contains 12 residues. The V and J ends lost 5 bases and 4 bases respectively, with 9 bases between them. The CDR3 sequence is CASSKRSYEQYF. The CDR3 DNA sequence: TGTGCCAGCAGTAAACGTAGTTACGAGCAGTACTTC.

The genes are TRBV25-1 and TRBJ2-1, with D possibly TRBD1 on 6 matching bases. The CDR3 sequence is 14 residues long. With 6 bases removed from V and 3 bases from J, the gap between germline ends came to 12 bases. From germline, CDR1 is MGHDK and CDR2 SYGVNS. CDR3 nucleotides: TGTGCCAGCAGGGGCCGACAGGACTACAATGAGCAGTTCTTC. Amino acid sequence: CASRGRQDYNEQFF.

This clonotype was seen many times. The chain is built from TRBV27 and TRBJ2-7; weak D call: TRBD2 (8 bases). Trimming shortened V by 6 bases and J by 2 bases, and 20 bases separated the two germline ends. This CDR3 is built from 16 residues. Per germline, CDR1 MNHEY and CDR2 SMNVEV (reference sequence). CDR3 protein: CASSRISGTVAYEQYF. In nucleotides, the CDR3 is TGTGCCAGCAGCAGGATTAGCGGGACAGTTGCCTACGAGCAGTACTTC.

This clonotype is a singleton in its sample. The genes are TRBV6-5 and TRBJ1-2; TRBD1 matches at 8 bases. CDR1 MNHEY and CDR2 SVGAGI come from the germline V gene. The CDR3 runs 14 residues. V was clipped by 6 bases and J by 4 bases; unmatched bases: 7. The CDR3 reads CASSETGALYGYTF. CDR3 DNA sequence: TGTGCCAGCAGCGAGACAGGGGCCCTCTATGGCTACACCTTC.

The chain joins TRBV28 to TRBJ2-5; D is unclear. V lost 4 bases to trimming and J lost 0 bases, with 9 bases between them. Germline CDR1 is MDHEN and CDR2 is SYDVKM. The CDR3 consists of 14 residues. CDR3 sequence reads: CASSSRTYQETQYF. The DNA of the CDR3 is TGTGCCAGCAGTTCGAGGACGTACCAAGAGACCCAGTACTTC.

The chain uses TRBV6-5 and TRBJ2-5; D possibly matches TRBD1 or TRBD2 (5 bases each). The germline gives CDR1 MNHEY, CDR2 SVGAGI. V was shortened by 6 bases and J by 11 bases, with 13 bases between the two germline ends. This CDR3 contains 11 residues. CDR3 in amino acids: CASSNRDQQYF. The CDR3, as DNA: TGTGCCAGCAGCAACCGGGACCAGCAGTACTTC.